These 21 T cell receptor beta chains came from one sample sequenced in a study of patients and donors after allogeneic stem cell transplantation. TCRdb passed the RT-PCR reads through MiXCR, listing each CDR3 protein once. The sample consists of approximately 99,000 distinct CDR3 sequences, around 38% of them appearing once. The sample was blood, either unsorted or a sorted T cell fraction (not recorded which). The receptors were gathered from a human donor who was either an allogeneic HSCT recipient or a stem cell or donor lymphocyte infusion donor (not recorded which). It is not recorded whose cells these are; they may come from a transplant donor.

The CDR3 nucleotides are TGTGCCAGCAGACCGGGGACTAGCTCTGAGACCCAGTACTTC. Residues: CASRPGTSSETQYF. The V gene is TRBV6-5, the J gene TRBJ2-5; TRBD2 matches 9 bases. CDR3 length: 14 residues. J was trimmed by 5 bases and V by 6 bases; bases with no gene match: 7. The germline gives CDR1 MNHEY, CDR2 SVGAGI.

The chain combines TRBV3-1 with TRBJ1-1, with D possibly TRBD1 on 6 matching bases. Germline CDR1 reads LGHDT; CDR2 reads YNNKEL (reference sequence). The CDR3 is made up of 19 amino acids. Trimming took 0 bases from V and 0 from J, leaving 20 bases between them. CDR3 sequence: CASSQDRQGRGYMNTEAFF. CDR3 DNA sequence: TGTGCCAGCAGCCAAGATCGGCAGGGGCGGGGTTACATGAACACTGAAGCTTTCTTT.

V usage is TRBV7-3 and J usage is TRBJ2-3; D gene unclear. Germline V gene lookup returns CDR1 SGHTA and CDR2 FQGTGA. V shed 3 bases and J shed 0 bases, with 10 bases lying between them. The CDR3 sequence is 15 residues long. The chain's CDR3 is CASSFGGPSTDTQYF. The DNA for the CDR3 is TGTGCCAGCAGCTTTGGCGGCCCTAGCACAGATACGCAGTATTTT. The variable domain in full, with the rest retrieved from reference TRBV7-3 and TRBJ2-3, is GAGVSQTPSNKVTEKGKYVELRCDPISGHTALYWYRQSLGQGPEFLIYFQGTGAADDSGLPNDRFFAVRPEGSVSTLKIQRTERGDSAVYLCASSFGGPSTDTQYFGPGTRLTVL.

This chain connects TRBV4-1 to TRBJ2-2; possibly TRBD2 for D (5 bases). CDR1 is MGHRA, CDR2 YSYEKL, per germline. The CDR3 spans 15 residues. Deletions cut 1 base from V and 6 bases from J, with 12 bases between. The CDR3 DNA follows: TGCGCCAGCAGCCAAGTGTGGATGCGGGCCGGGGAGCTGTTTTTT. Translating it yields CASSQVWMRAGELFF.

This clonotype was seen only a few times. The gene calls are TRBV3-1 and TRBJ1-5; 7 bases are a match to TRBD1. V dropped 5 bases and J dropped 3; count of bases not matched to a gene: 4. The CDR3 covers 14 residues. Per germline, CDR1 LGHDT and CDR2 YNNKEL (reference sequence). In nucleotides, the CDR3 is TGTGCCAGCAGCGATACAGGGGCCAATCAGCCCCAGCATTTT. Encoded protein: CASSDTGANQPQHF.

The chain has TRBV27 and TRBJ2-3; D not certain. The CDR3 extends over 16 amino acids. V was shortened by 0 bases and J by 4 bases, with 14 bases between the two germline ends. Germline CDR1 reads MNHEY; CDR2 reads SMNVEV (reference sequence). The CDR3 loop is CASSLSDLGSSDTQYF. CDR3 in DNA: TGTGCCAGCAGTTTATCGGACCTGGGATCCTCAGATACGCAGTATTTT.

This chain joins TRBV7-9 and TRBJ2-1, with 7 bases aligning to TRBD2. The germline CDR1 and CDR2 sequences are SEHNR and FQNEAQ (reference sequence). V was clipped by 2 bases and J by 7 bases; unmatched bases: 5. The CDR3 consists of 14 residues. CDR3 protein: CASSLFGRANEQFF. CDR3 nucleotide sequence: TGTGCCAGCAGCTTATTTGGGAGGGCTAATGAGCAGTTCTTC.

This clonotype was detected many times. The chain is built from TRBV6-5 and TRBJ1-2; D not certain. This CDR3 comprises 11 residues. Trimming removed 8 bases from V and 5 bases from J, with 9 bases in between. Per the germline V gene, CDR1 is MNHEY and CDR2 is SVGAGI. CDR3 nucleotide sequence: TGTGCCAGCCGAGGAGATTATGGCTACACCTTC. This encodes CASRGDYGYTF.

The V and J genes are TRBV4-2 and TRBJ2-5, with D unresolved. Germline V CDR1 and CDR2: LGHNA, YNFKEQ. The CDR3 is made up of 16 amino acids. The V end lost 0 bases, the J end lost 3 bases, and 14 bases lay between the germline ends. For the CDR3, the DNA is TGTGCCAGCAGCCAAGACAAGTCGTGGGCAGAAGAGACCCAGTACTTC. Protein product: CASSQDKSWAEETQYF.

CDR3 nucleotides: TGCGCCAGCAGCTTGAGTGGCGGGAGCGGATACTACAATGAGCAGTTCTTC. Translating it yields CASSLSGGSGYYNEQFF. This rearrangement joins TRBV5-1 to TRBJ2-1, with 7 positions matching TRBD2. The CDR3 sequence is 17 residues long. Trimming removed 1 base from V and 3 bases from J; junction bases left unmatched: 10. Germline V gene data show CDR1 as SGHRS and CDR2 as YFSETQ.

The chain joins TRBV20-1 to TRBJ2-1; 9 nucleotides line up with TRBD2. After removal of 6 bases from V and 7 bases from J, the junction contained 7 bases not matched to a gene. The CDR3 covers 13 residues. Germline CDR1 DFQATT, CDR2 SNEGSKA (reference sequence). In DNA, the CDR3 is TGCAGTGCCCTGGGACTAGCCGGAAATGAGCAGTTCTTC. It codes for CSALGLAGNEQFF.

This clonotype was observed a handful of times. CDR3 region: CATRDTPNNEQFF. DNA for the CDR3: TGTGCCACCAGGGACACACCGAACAATGAGCAGTTCTTC. This rearrangement joins TRBV24-1 to TRBJ2-1; D might be TRBD1 (5 bases). Deletions cut 7 bases from V and 5 bases from J, with 11 bases between. CDR3 length: 13 amino acids. Germline CDR1 reads KGHDR; CDR2 reads SFDVKD.

This clonotype was counted at least ten times. V and J are TRBV7-9 and TRBJ1-4, with a possible D match to TRBD1 (6 bases). This CDR3 region has 15 residues. V lost 1 base, J lost 8 bases, and 14 bases lay in between. CDR1 SEHNR and CDR2 FQNEAQ come from the germline V gene (reference sequence). This CDR3 is CASSLGTVVAEKLFF. The CDR3 coding sequence is TGTGCCAGCAGCTTAGGGACAGTGGTCGCGGAAAAACTGTTTTTT.

The chain joins TRBV27 to TRBJ2-7; D is possibly TRBD2 (5 bases). The CDR3 contains 13 residues. V was pared by 10 bases and J by 3 bases, with 16 bases between. Germline-derived CDR1 and CDR2 are MNHEY and SMNVEV (reference sequence). CDR3 DNA: TGTGCCACAAAGCGGAGCTCTGGCTACGAGCAGTACTTC. Its translation: CATKRSSGYEQYF.

This clonotype was counted a few times. This chain joins TRBV18 and TRBJ2-3; no clear D. V lost 2 bases to trimming and J lost 2 bases, with 5 bases between them. Germline V gene data show CDR1 as KGHSH and CDR2 as LQKENI. CDR3 length: 13 amino acids. The CDR3 DNA sequence: TGTGCCAGCTCACCAGAGTCCACAGATACGCAGTATTTT. This codes for CASSPESTDTQYF.

The chain is built from TRBV5-1 and TRBJ2-7; 9 bases map to TRBD2. The CDR3 is 14 amino acids. V was pared by 2 bases and J by 6 bases, with 6 bases of the junction left unmatched. Germline V gene sequence: CDR1 SGHRS, CDR2 YFSETQ. The CDR3 region is CASSFEGLAAEQYF. Here the CDR3 DNA reads TGCGCCAGCAGCTTCGAGGGACTAGCAGCCGAGCAGTACTTC.

This rearrangement joins TRBV11-2 to TRBJ2-3; 9 bases agree with TRBD2. V was pared by 5 bases and J by 2 bases, with 14 bases of the junction left unmatched. The CDR3 length is 18 residues. CDR1 and CDR2 from the germline V gene are SGHAT and FQNNGV. CDR3: CASSTYSSAGGITDTQYF. The CDR3 bases are TGTGCCAGCAGCACCTACTCCTCCGCGGGAGGGATCACAGATACGCAGTATTTT.

The chain combines TRBV25-1 with TRBJ2-3; 8 bases fit TRBD2. The CDR3 covers 15 residues. V shed 7 bases, J shed 3 bases, and the junction held 9 bases outside the gene matches. Germline V CDR1 and CDR2: MGHDK, SYGVNS. The CDR3 DNA reads TGTGCCAGCACCTCTGCGGGGGGCCTTACAGATACGCAGTATTTT. This translates into CASTSAGGLTDTQYF. The full variable domain, rest sourced from reference TRBV25-1 and TRBJ2-3, is EADIYQTPRYLVIGTGKKITLECSQTMGHDKMYWYQQDPGMELHLIHYSYGVNSTEKGDLSSESTVSRIRTEHFPLTLESARPSHTSQYLCASTSAGGLTDTQYFGPGTRLTVL.

This clonotype was picked up a small number of times. V is TRBV20-1 and J is TRBJ2-7, with D possibly TRBD2 on 6 matching bases. The germline gives CDR1 DFQATT, CDR2 SNEGSKA (reference sequence). V lost 3 bases to trimming and J lost 2 bases, with 11 bases between them. The CDR3 sequence is 13 residues long. The CDR3 protein is CSASRAGTYEQYF. Written as DNA, the CDR3 is TGCAGTGCTAGTAGGGCGGGAACCTACGAGCAGTACTTC.

The chain is built from TRBV3-1 and TRBJ2-7; the match to TRBD1 covers 7 bases. The CDR3 covers 13 residues. The trim removed 3 bases at V and 3 bases at J, leaving 2 bases unmatched. Germline CDR1 and CDR2: LGHDT and YNNKEL (reference sequence). CDR3 sequence (DNA): TGTGCCAGCAGCCAGGGACAGATCTACGAGCAGTACTTC. Encoded protein: CASSQGQIYEQYF.

This clonotype was counted only a few times. This sequence joins TRBV6-5 and TRBJ1-4, with TRBD1 matching 10 bases. With 6 bases clipped from V and 8 bases from J, the junction kept 6 bases outside the gene matches. This CDR3 has 14 residues. Germline lookup yields CDR1 MNHEY and CDR2 SVGAGI. CDR3 residues: CASSNDRGREKLFF. The DNA for the CDR3 is TGTGCCAGCAGCAACGACAGGGGGCGGGAAAAACTGTTTTTT.